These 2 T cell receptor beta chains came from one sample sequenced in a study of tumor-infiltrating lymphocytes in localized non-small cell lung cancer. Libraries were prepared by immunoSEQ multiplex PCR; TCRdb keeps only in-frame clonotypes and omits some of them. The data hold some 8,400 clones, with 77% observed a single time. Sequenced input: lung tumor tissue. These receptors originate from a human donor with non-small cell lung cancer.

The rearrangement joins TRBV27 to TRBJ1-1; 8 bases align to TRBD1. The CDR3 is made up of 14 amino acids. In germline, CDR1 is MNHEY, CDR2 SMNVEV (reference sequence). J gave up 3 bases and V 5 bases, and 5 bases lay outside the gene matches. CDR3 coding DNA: TGTGCCAGCAGTCTGACAGGGGCGGACACTGAAGCTTTCTTT. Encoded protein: CASSLTGADTEAFF.

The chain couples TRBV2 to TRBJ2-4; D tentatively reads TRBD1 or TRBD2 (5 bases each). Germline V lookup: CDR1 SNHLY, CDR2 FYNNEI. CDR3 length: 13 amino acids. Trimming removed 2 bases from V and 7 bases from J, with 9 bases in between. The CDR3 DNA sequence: TGTGCCAGCAGTGAAATAGGGGAGAACATTCAGTACTTC. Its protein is CASSEIGENIQYF.